A single sample is the source of the 25 T cell receptor beta chains below, sequenced in a study of blood T cell repertoires in COVID-19. Measured with immunoSEQ multiplex PCR; TCRdb has only the in-frame clones, and not every one. The sample lists more than 150,000 clones, around 83% occurring once. Specimen: peripheral blood. The receptors stem from a man in his late teens or twenties with acute or convalescent COVID-19.

The chain combines TRBV19 with TRBJ2-3, with D possibly TRBD1 on 6 matching bases. The CDR3 is 14 amino acids. The V end was cut by 11 bases, the J end by 0 bases, with 15 bases between. Germline V gene data show CDR1 as LNHDA and CDR2 as SQIVND (reference sequence). The DNA of the CDR3 is TGTGCCTCAACTTGGGGGCCTAGCACAGATACGCAGTATTTT. It yields the protein CASTWGPSTDTQYF. The full variable domain, its missing parts supplied by reference TRBV19 and TRBJ2-3, is DGGITQSPKYLFRKEGQNVTLSCEQNLNHDAMYWYRQDPGQGLRLIYYSQIVNDFQKGDIAEGYSVSREKKESFPLTVTSAQKNPTAFYLCASTWGPSTDTQYFGPGTRLTVL.

This clone occurred once. The gene calls are TRBV5-5 and TRBJ2-4; tentatively, D is TRBD1 (5 bases). Trimming took 7 bases from V and 0 from J, leaving 11 bases between them. Germline V gene lookup returns CDR1 SGHKS and CDR2 YYEKEE (reference sequence). This CDR3 is 14 amino acids long. CDR3 nucleotides: TGTGCCAGCGCGAGACAGCTAGCCAAAAACATTCAGTACTTC. This codes for CASARQLAKNIQYF.

The chain carries TRBV18 and TRBJ2-3; 10 bases match TRBD2. V was clipped by 4 bases and J by 1 base; unmatched bases: 2. The CDR3 sequence is 15 residues long. CDR1 is KGHSH and CDR2 is LQKENI in the germline V gene. The CDR3 bases are TGTGCCAGCTCACTAGCGGGGGGCCGCACAGATACGCAGTATTTT. This encodes CASSLAGGRTDTQYF.

The chain combines TRBV18 with TRBJ2-7, with a weak D call TRBD1 (6 bases). This CDR3 is 16 amino acids long. From germline, CDR1 is KGHSH and CDR2 LQKENI. V was shortened by 2 bases and J by 2 bases, with 16 bases between the two germline ends. CDR3 in DNA: TGTGCCAGCTCACCAAGTCAGGGGCGAAACACCTACGAGCAGTACGTC. It yields the protein CASSPSQGRNTYEQYV.

The chain uses TRBV10-2 and TRBJ1-1; D not certain. Germline CDR1 is WSHSY and CDR2 is SAAADI. V was trimmed by 0 bases and J by 4 bases, leaving 15 bases between them. The CDR3 has 16 residues. Here the CDR3 DNA reads TGCGCCAGCAGTGAGTCGAGGCCCGGGCGGGGCACTGAAGCTTTCTTT. Its protein is CASSESRPGRGTEAFF.

The V call is TRBV6-5, the J call TRBJ1-1; no firm D call. The CDR3 sequence is 12 residues long. V lost 5 bases, J lost 1 base, and 5 bases lay in between. Germline CDR1 and CDR2: MNHEY and SVGAGI. DNA of the CDR3: TGTGCCAGCAGTCCTCCGAACACTGAAGCTTTCTTT. Its protein is CASSPPNTEAFF.

The rearrangement joins TRBV27 to TRBJ2-7, with 10 bases fitting TRBD2. Germline assignment: CDR1 MNHEY and CDR2 SMNVEV (reference sequence). J lost 4 bases, V lost 6 bases, and 6 bases had no gene match. The CDR3 spans 14 residues. The CDR3 region is CASRTGTSAYEQYF. The CDR3 DNA follows: TGTGCCAGCAGGACCGGGACTAGCGCTTACGAGCAGTACTTC.

This clone appeared a few times. The J gene is TRBJ1-4, the V gene TRBV7-9; D ambiguous. Trimming left V 5 bases short and J 5 bases short, with 9 bases between. This CDR3 is 13 amino acids long. Per germline, CDR1 SEHNR and CDR2 FQNEAQ (reference sequence). CDR3 loop: CASSPRLNEKLFF. The CDR3 nucleotides are TGTGCCAGCAGCCCGCGTTTGAATGAAAAACTGTTTTTT.

The rearrangement uses TRBV6-1 and TRBJ1-5; D is ambiguous. Germline-derived CDR1 and CDR2 are MNHNS and SASEGT. CDR3 length: 15 residues. The germline V and J ends were trimmed by 3 bases and 0 bases, with 9 bases remaining between them. CDR3 coding DNA: TGTGCCAGCAGTGATAAGCACAGTAGCAATCAGCCCCAGCATTTT. Encoded protein: CASSDKHSSNQPQHF.

The V gene is TRBV7-9, the J gene TRBJ1-1; D perhaps matches TRBD1 (5 bases). Germline CDR1 reads SEHNR; CDR2 reads FQNEAQ (reference sequence). The CDR3 contains 12 residues. Trimming left V 2 bases short and J 5 bases short, with 6 bases between. The CDR3 sequence: CASSLRGTEAFF. For the CDR3, the DNA is TGTGCCAGCAGCTTAAGGGGTACTGAAGCTTTCTTT.

J is TRBJ2-3 and V is TRBV30; no clear D gene. The CDR3 extends over 15 amino acids. Per germline, CDR1 GTSNPN and CDR2 SVGIG (reference sequence). Trimming pared 5 bases from V and 2 bases from J, leaving 17 bases between. The chain's CDR3 is CAWCRRHATTDTQYF. DNA for the CDR3: TGTGCCTGGTGCCGAAGACATGCGACCACAGATACGCAGTATTTT.

CDR3 nucleotide sequence: TGTGCCAGCAGCGGAAGTAGACTTCGGGAATCCTCTAGCCACGAGCAGTACTTC. This sequence encodes CASSGSRLRESSSHEQYF. The chain uses TRBV3-1 (or the pseudogene TRBV3-2) and TRBJ2-7, with a weak D call TRBD2 (5 bases). CDR3 size: 18 residues. The germline V gene has CDR1 LGHDT and CDR2 YNNKEL (reference sequence). V was shortened by 5 bases and J by 5 bases, with 28 bases between the two germline ends.

The genes are TRBV6-5 and TRBJ2-5; 7 nucleotides agree with TRBD1. This CDR3 is built from 14 residues. Trimming removed 2 bases from V and 5 bases from J; junction bases left unmatched: 5. Germline values: CDR1 MNHEY, CDR2 SVGAGI. The CDR3 DNA sequence: TGTGCCAGCAGTTACGTAGACAGGGTGGAGACCCAGTACTTC. Amino acid sequence: CASSYVDRVETQYF.

This chain joins TRBV5-4 and TRBJ2-3; tentatively, D is TRBD2 (5 bases). CDR3 length equals 15 residues. CDR1 is SGHNT, CDR2 YYREEE, per germline (reference sequence). With 4 bases removed from V and 4 bases from J, the gap between germline ends came to 16 bases. The CDR3 sequence: CASSPQTAGADTQYF. The CDR3 DNA reads as TGTGCCAGCAGCCCACAGACCGCGGGCGCAGATACGCAGTATTTT.

A few counts support this clone. CDR3 DNA sequence: TGTGCCAGTAGTCCCTCGGACAGGGGGCTGTATAACTATGGCTACACCTTC. It specifies CASSPSDRGLYNYGYTF. The chain links TRBV19 to TRBJ1-2; 11 bases fit TRBD1. The J segment lost 1 base and the V segment lost 5 bases, leaving 9 bases of the junction unmatched. Germline CDR1 reads LNHDA; CDR2 reads SQIVND (reference sequence). The CDR3 sequence is 17 residues long.

The J gene is TRBJ1-1, the V gene TRBV29-1, with unresolved D. Per the germline V gene, CDR1 is SQVTM and CDR2 is ANQGSEA. This CDR3 is 13 amino acids long. V shed 2 bases and J shed 1 base, with 8 bases lying between them. DNA for the CDR3: TGCAGCGTTGAACGGGAGAGGAACACTGAAGCTTTCTTT. Translated, it gives CSVERERNTEAFF. The complete variable domain, with remaining parts taken from reference TRBV29-1 and TRBJ1-1, reads SAVISQKPSRDICQRGTSLTIQCQVDSQVTMMFWYRQQPGQSLTLIATANQGSEATYESGFVIDKFPISRPNLTFSTLTVSNMSPEDSSIYLCSVERERNTEAFFGQGTRLTVV.

This clone occurred a few times. This chain uses TRBV7-2 with TRBJ1-1; D unresolved. Deletions cut 1 base from V and 0 bases from J, with 3 bases between. The length of the CDR3 is 13 residues. Germline V gene data show CDR1 as SGHTA and CDR2 as FQGNSA. The CDR3 is CASSLGMNTEAFF. In nucleotides, the CDR3 is TGTGCCAGCAGCTTAGGTATGAACACTGAAGCTTTCTTT.

The chain employs TRBV6-5 and TRBJ1-4, with 7 bases that match TRBD1. This CDR3 comprises 15 residues. V shed 6 bases and J 8 bases; nucleotides not matched to a gene: 12. CDR1 and CDR2 from the germline V gene are MNHEY and SVGAGI. The CDR3 coding sequence is TGTGCCAGCAGACGAACCCGGGACAGTGACGAAAAACTGTTTTTT. Translation: CASRRTRDSDEKLFF.

J is TRBJ1-3 and V is TRBV30; D remains unclear. Germline V gene sequence: CDR1 GTSNPN, CDR2 SVGIG (reference sequence). Trimming removed 0 bases at V and 10 bases at J, with 7 bases between. This CDR3 has 11 amino acids. Here the CDR3 DNA reads TGTGCCTGGAGTGTACCAGGAACCATATATTTT. Translating gives CAWSVPGTIYF.

In regard to this clone: At one of its ends the junction is not consistent with the germline gene, which may arise from a read error. The chain uses TRBV2 and TRBJ2-4, with TRBD2 matching over 14 bases. From germline, CDR1 is SNHLY and CDR2 FYNNEI. There are 16 residues in the CDR3. For the CDR3, the DNA is TGTGCCACCAGTCGACTAGCGGGGGGGGACAAAAACATTCAGTACTTC. Residues: CATSRLAGGDKNIQYF.

The rearrangement joins TRBV4-1 to TRBJ2-2; no definite D call. V was clipped by 0 bases and J by 4 bases, with 9 bases between them. The CDR3 extends over 15 amino acids. Germline CDR1 reads MGHRA; CDR2 reads YSYEKL. The chain's CDR3 is CASSQDQFVTGELFF. For the CDR3, the DNA is TGCGCCAGCAGCCAAGATCAGTTCGTCACCGGGGAGCTGTTTTTT.

The chain joins TRBV9 to TRBJ2-5, with TRBD2 identical over 9 bases. This CDR3 contains 14 residues. The germline V gene has CDR1 SGDLS and CDR2 YYNGEE. V dropped 5 bases and J dropped 1; count of bases not matched to a gene: 3. The CDR3 DNA follows: TGTGCCAGCAGTCAAGCGGGGGGCCAAGAGACCCAGTACTTC. Protein: CASSQAGGQETQYF.

The chain recombines TRBV14 with TRBJ2-6, with 11 bases aligning to TRBD1. The CDR3 runs 17 residues. Germline lookup yields CDR1 SGHDN and CDR2 FVKESK. V was pared by 5 bases and J by 4 bases, with 7 bases of the junction left unmatched. CDR3 in DNA: TGTGCCAGCAGCTTCGGACAGGGGGCGCGAGGGGCCAACGTCCTGACTTTC. It yields the protein CASSFGQGARGANVLTF.

The CDR3 DNA reads as TGTGCCAGTTTAGAACAGGGTCCGAACACTGAAGCTTTCTTT. As protein: CASLEQGPNTEAFF. The rearrangement uses TRBV7-8 and TRBJ1-1; tentative D call: TRBD1 (6 bases). The V end was cut by 9 bases, the J end by 1 base, with 15 bases between. Germline V gene lookup returns CDR1 SGHVS and CDR2 FQNEAQ. The CDR3 loop spans 14 amino acids.

This clone was seen only a few times. V usage is TRBV7-8 and J usage is TRBJ1-2; a weak D match, TRBD1 (6 bases). V lost 5 bases to trimming and J lost 7 bases, with 20 bases between them. CDR1 is SGHVS and CDR2 is FQNEAQ in the germline V gene. This CDR3 comprises 15 residues. The CDR3 DNA is TGTGCCAGCAGCCGCCGGGGGGGCACAGTGGGTGGCTACACCTTC. Protein: CASSRRGGTVGGYTF. Complete variable domain (other parts from reference TRBV7-8 and TRBJ1-2): GAGVSQSPRYKVAKRGQDVALRCDPISGHVSLFWYQQALGQGPEFLTYFQNEAQLDKSGLPSDRFFAERPEGSVSTLKIQRTQQEDSAVYLCASSRRGGTVGGYTFGSGTRLTVV.